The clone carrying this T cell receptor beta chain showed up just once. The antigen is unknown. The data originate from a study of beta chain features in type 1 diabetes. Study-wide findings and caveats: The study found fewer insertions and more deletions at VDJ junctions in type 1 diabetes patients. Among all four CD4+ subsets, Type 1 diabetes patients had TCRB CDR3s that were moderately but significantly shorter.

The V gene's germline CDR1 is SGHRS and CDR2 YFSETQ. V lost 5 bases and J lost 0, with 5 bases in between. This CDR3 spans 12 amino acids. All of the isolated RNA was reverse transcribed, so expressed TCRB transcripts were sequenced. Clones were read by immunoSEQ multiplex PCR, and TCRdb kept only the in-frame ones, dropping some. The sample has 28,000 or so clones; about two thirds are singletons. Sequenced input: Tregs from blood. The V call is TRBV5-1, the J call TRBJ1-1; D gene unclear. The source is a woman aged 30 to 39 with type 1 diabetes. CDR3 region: CASSSMNTEAFF. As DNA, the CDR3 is TGCGCCAGCAGTTCAATGAACACTGAAGCTTTCTTT.